The T cell receptor (beta chain) under discussion was sequenced for a study of blood T cell repertoires in COVID-19. Whole-study context: Samples representing acute and convalescent COVID-19 were sourced from the United States, Italy and Spain. In each case, the material was cDNA or gDNA derived from T cells, B-cell-depleted T cells, or PBMCs.

During active infection, Seattle patients enrolled and were then monitored through disease. Method: immunoSEQ multiplex PCR; TCRdb's copy keeps in-frame clones and lacks some. The profile shows 70,000 to 95,000 clones, approximately 88% of them singletons. CDR1 and CDR2 from the germline V gene are SQVTM and ANQGSEA. With 4 bases removed from V and 4 bases from J, the gap between germline ends came to 13 bases. This CDR3 region has 13 residues. Sequencing was carried out using peripheral blood. V is TRBV29-1 and J is TRBJ2-5; D perhaps matches TRBD2 (7 bases). The receptor comes from a man aged 50 to 59 with COVID-19, enrolled during active disease. The CDR3 nucleotides are TGCAGCGTTGTGCGGGGGCCGGTAGAGACCCAGTACTTC. This encodes CSVVRGPVETQYF.